Described below is a single T cell receptor (beta chain) sequence and its context. Its antigen is unidentified. With 60 Vbeta and 13 Jbeta primers, the PCR was carried out. Some clones are missing from TCRdb's copy, which holds only in-frame ones; the method was immunoSEQ multiplex PCR. This repertoire includes tens of thousands of clones. Trimming took 4 bases from V and 3 from J; bases not matched to a gene: 4. This CDR3 spans 16 amino acids. The germline gives CDR1 MNHEY, CDR2 SVGAGI. The sample comes from a study of cytomegalovirus exposure and HLA in healthy donors. Whole-study results and caveats: TCR beta sequences reportedly predicted most subjects' HLA-A and HLA-B alleles accurately. Apparent HLA restriction characterized most CMV-associated TCR beta chains in a later analysis. The likely origin of a cluster of highly shared sequence variants was a sequencing artifact.

The chain couples TRBV6-5 to TRBJ2-2; TRBD2 matches at 11 bases. The source of this sequence is a male donor in good health and CMV-seropositive. The source material was PBMCs. Written as DNA, the CDR3 is TGTGCCAGCAGTTCCGGGACTAGCGGCTACACCGGGGAGCTGTTTTTT. It translates to CASSSGTSGYTGELFF.